One sample yielded the 11 T cell receptor beta chains listed below, sequenced in a study of PD-1 blockade in mismatch repair-deficient tumors. The assay was immunoSEQ multiplex PCR, and TCRdb's table has in-frame clones only and misses some. The sample consists of tens of thousands of clones, roughly three quarters of them appearing once. Sequencing used peripheral blood, obtained 4 weeks after starting pembrolizumab. The receptors were sampled from an adult with mismatch repair-deficient cancer.

The chain recombines TRBV5-1 with TRBJ1-3; 7 nucleotides agree with TRBD1. The CDR3 length is 17 residues. The V and J ends lost 0 bases and 0 bases, in that order; junction bases with no gene match: 6. Germline V gives CDR1 SGHRS, CDR2 YFSETQ. In DNA, the CDR3 is TGCGCCAGCAGCTTGGGGGGACAGCCTTCCTCTGGAAACACCATATATTTT. Translating gives CASSLGGQPSSGNTIYF.

This chain uses TRBV28 with TRBJ1-2, with D possibly TRBD1 on 6 matching bases. The CDR3 is 15 amino acids. Trimming pared 5 bases from V and 5 bases from J, leaving 18 bases between. Per germline, CDR1 MDHEN and CDR2 SYDVKM. CDR3 residues: CASSPAARGGYGYTF. CDR3 coding DNA: TGTGCCAGCAGTCCCGCGGCCAGGGGAGGGTATGGCTACACCTTC.

The V and J genes are TRBV10-3 and TRBJ2-3, with 10 bases lining up with TRBD2. V lost 6 bases and J lost 2; bases outside the gene matches: 5. The CDR3 sequence is 15 residues long. CDR1 and CDR2 from the germline V gene are ENHRY and SYGVKD. This chain's CDR3 is CAIREAGGDTDTQYF. DNA of the CDR3: TGTGCCATCAGGGAAGCGGGAGGGGACACAGATACGCAGTATTTT.

Regarding this clone: One end of the junction is discordant with germline, which a read error may explain. The chain links TRBV20-1 to TRBJ2-5; the D is unclear. The CDR3 sequence is 11 residues long. Per germline, CDR1 DFQATT and CDR2 SNEGSKA (reference sequence). Here the CDR3 reads CSAKDHETQYF. Written as DNA, the CDR3 is TGCAGTGCGAAGGACCATGAGACCCAGTACTTC.

This clone was detected once. This chain connects TRBV5-1 to TRBJ2-2, with D maybe TRBD1 (5 bases). This CDR3 is 14 amino acids long. From germline, CDR1 is SGHRS and CDR2 YFSETQ. The V and J ends lost 6 bases and 7 bases respectively, with 16 bases between them. CDR3 bases: TGCGCCAGCATGGTCCCAGGGTCGGACGGGGAGCTGTTTTTT. Translation gives CASMVPGSDGELFF.

The chain joins TRBV2 to TRBJ1-5; D is undetermined. V lost 1 base and J lost 6, with 16 bases in between. CDR3 length equals 16 residues. CDR1 SNHLY and CDR2 FYNNEI come from the germline V gene. For the CDR3, the DNA is TGTGCCAGCAGTGAAGTGATAAGGGTCGGGAGTCAGCCCCAGCATTTT. It encodes CASSEVIRVGSQPQHF.

This clone was seen once. V gene TRBV28 combines with J gene TRBJ2-3; 10 nucleotides line up with TRBD2. This CDR3 is built from 20 residues. The germline CDR1 and CDR2 sequences are MDHEN and SYDVKM. V shed 3 bases, J shed 0 bases, and the junction held 15 bases outside the gene matches. The CDR3 loop is CASSFLSSGGVGASTDTQYF. The CDR3 coding sequence is TGTGCCAGCAGTTTCCTGTCTAGCGGGGGCGTTGGGGCTAGCACAGATACGCAGTATTTT.

The chain carries TRBV6-5 and TRBJ1-5, with D unresolved. V shed 5 bases and J shed 11 bases, with 10 bases lying between them. The CDR3 has 11 residues. Germline V gene lookup returns CDR1 MNHEY and CDR2 SVGAGI. The CDR3 bases are TGTGCCAGCAGTGACCCAAGGACCCAGCATTTT. It is translated as CASSDPRTQHF.

V is TRBV5-4 and J is TRBJ2-7, with no clear D. The germline V and J ends were trimmed by 0 bases and 4 bases, with 11 bases remaining between them. CDR1 and CDR2 (germline): SGHNT, YYREEE (reference sequence). This CDR3 contains 14 residues. CDR3 bases: TGTGCCAGCAGCTTGGACGTAAGTAGGTACGAGCAGTACTTC. It encodes CASSLDVSRYEQYF.

The CDR3 protein is CASSLAPGESEQFF. The CDR3 DNA reads TGTGCCAGCAGCTTAGCCCCAGGGGAAAGTGAGCAGTTCTTC. This chain joins TRBV11-2 and TRBJ2-1; D possibly corresponds to TRBD1 (6 bases). Trimming removed 1 base at V and 9 bases at J, with 13 bases between. The V gene's germline CDR1 is SGHAT and CDR2 FQNNGV. This CDR3 comprises 14 residues.

The rearrangement links TRBV7-9 to TRBJ2-7, with D possibly being TRBD1 (5 bases). Looked up from germline, CDR1 is SEHNR and CDR2 is FQNEAQ (reference sequence). V lost 5 bases, J lost 2 bases, and 10 bases lay in between. This CDR3 has 13 amino acids. DNA for the CDR3: TGTGCCAGCAGCCCCCAGGGCACCTACGAGCAGTACTTC. Encoded protein: CASSPQGTYEQYF.